Listed below are T cell receptor beta chains from one sample, sequenced in a study of cytomegalovirus exposure and HLA in healthy donors. The protocol was immunoSEQ multiplex PCR, while the TCRdb copy is restricted to in-frame clones and leaves out a portion. The data hold about 37,000 clones, with 75% to 85% observed a single time. The source material was PBMCs. The source of these receptors is a woman aged 40 to 50 in good health and CMV-seronegative. CDR3s include the opening cysteine and the closing phenylalanine or tryptophan.

v_gene: TRBV28; CDR3aa: CASSSTSGALLDTQYF
v_gene: TRBV5-1; CDR3aa: CASSPSALYNEQFF
v_gene: TRBV7-2; CDR3aa: CASSTHPDTEAFF
v_gene: TRBV4-1; CDR3aa: CASSQERTGELFF
v_gene: TRBV27; CDR3aa: CASSRQGALTYEQYF
v_gene: TRBV27; CDR3aa: CASSWAGDGYGYTF
v_gene: TRBV27; CDR3aa: CASSWTGTYGYTF
v_gene: TRBV14; CDR3aa: CASSQGGSTDTQYF
v_gene: TRBV7-3; CDR3aa: CASSLTPDRANEQFF
v_gene: TRBV15; CDR3aa: CATSRDRNQPQHF
v_gene: TRBV7-2; CDR3aa: CASSRQGKAIQYF
v_gene: TRBV5-5; CDR3aa: CASSSNRGSYNEQFF
v_gene: TRBV2; CDR3aa: CASNWGTGVGGYTF
v_gene: TRBV4-1; CDR3aa: CASSQDRSSYNEQFF
v_gene: TRBV6-5; CDR3aa: CASSSGESGGEYF
v_gene: TRBV5-1; CDR3aa: CASSPAGGSEETQYF
v_gene: TRBV2; CDR3aa: CAISNNYGYTF
v_gene: TRBV5-1; CDR3aa: CASSFEGTSQETQYF
v_gene: TRBV7-9; CDR3aa: CASSFSGTDTQYF
v_gene: TRBV7-2; CDR3aa: CASSLTVGRHQNIQYF
v_gene: TRBV27; CDR3aa: CASSFSNSPLHF
v_gene: TRBV5-4; CDR3aa: CASSIGLAGASRDTQYF
v_gene: TRBV4-2; CDR3aa: CASSQETGSYGYTF
v_gene: TRBV5-6; CDR3aa: CASSPDRSSPLHF
v_gene: TRBV28; CDR3aa: CASSKSGGHTYEQYF
v_gene: TRBV7-2; CDR3aa: CASSLATGSGANVLTF
v_gene: TRBV6-5; CDR3aa: CASSSGTTSTDTQYF
v_gene: TRBV6-4; CDR3aa: CASSDSTGENSPLHF
v_gene: TRBV18; CDR3aa: CASSPTAGTNYGYTF
v_gene: TRBV19; CDR3aa: CASSPSGDPPETQYF
v_gene: TRBV11-2; CDR3aa: CASSLTDTQYF
v_gene: TRBV7-9; CDR3aa: CASSPGTGLNYGYTF
v_gene: TRBV19; CDR3aa: CASSRTGVITDTQYF
v_gene: TRBV7-3; CDR3aa: CASSFSHSFTGELFF
v_gene: TRBV7-9; CDR3aa: CASSPGQGVYEKLFF
v_gene: TRBV7-8; CDR3aa: CASSLEALAGLSSYNEQFF
v_gene: TRBV5-6; CDR3aa: CASIWGQGLYNEQFF
v_gene: TRBV7-9; CDR3aa: CASSSPGGGWTDTQYF
v_gene: TRBV7-9; CDR3aa: CASSLSRDYPEQYF
v_gene: TRBV15; CDR3aa: CATKQPEPNTEAFF
v_gene: TRBV25-1; CDR3aa: CASSGANTEAFF
v_gene: TRBV6-1; CDR3aa: CASNLGTSGGEQFF
v_gene: TRBV5-4; CDR3aa: CASSPGQFQETQYF
v_gene: TRBV5-4; CDR3aa: CASSLRGNPVGSPLHF